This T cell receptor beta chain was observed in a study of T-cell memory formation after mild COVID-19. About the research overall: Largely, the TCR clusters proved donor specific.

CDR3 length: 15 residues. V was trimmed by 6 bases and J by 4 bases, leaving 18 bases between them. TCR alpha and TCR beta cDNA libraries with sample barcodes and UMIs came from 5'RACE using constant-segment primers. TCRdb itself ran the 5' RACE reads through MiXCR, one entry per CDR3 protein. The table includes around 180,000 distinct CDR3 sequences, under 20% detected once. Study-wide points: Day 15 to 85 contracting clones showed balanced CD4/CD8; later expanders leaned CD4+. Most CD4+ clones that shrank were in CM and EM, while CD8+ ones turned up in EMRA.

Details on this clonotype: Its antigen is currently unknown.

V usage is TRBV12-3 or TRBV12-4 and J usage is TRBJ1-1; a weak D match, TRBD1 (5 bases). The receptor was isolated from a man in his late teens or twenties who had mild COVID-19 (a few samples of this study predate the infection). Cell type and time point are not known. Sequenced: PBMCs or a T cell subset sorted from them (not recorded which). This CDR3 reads CASSSRSGGFTEAFF. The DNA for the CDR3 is TGTGCCAGCAGCTCTAGGTCTGGGGGGTTCACTGAAGCTTTCTTT.